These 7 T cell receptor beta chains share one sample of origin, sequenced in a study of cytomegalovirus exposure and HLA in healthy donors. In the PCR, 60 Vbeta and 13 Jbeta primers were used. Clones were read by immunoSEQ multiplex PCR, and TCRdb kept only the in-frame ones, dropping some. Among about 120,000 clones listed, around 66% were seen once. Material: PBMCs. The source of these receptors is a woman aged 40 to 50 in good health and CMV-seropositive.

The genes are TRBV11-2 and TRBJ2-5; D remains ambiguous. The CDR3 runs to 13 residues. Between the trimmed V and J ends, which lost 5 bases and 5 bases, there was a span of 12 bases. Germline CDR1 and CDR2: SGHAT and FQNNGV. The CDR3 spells CASSPRFRETQYF. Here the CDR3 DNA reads TGTGCCAGCAGCCCCCGGTTTCGGGAGACCCAGTACTTC.

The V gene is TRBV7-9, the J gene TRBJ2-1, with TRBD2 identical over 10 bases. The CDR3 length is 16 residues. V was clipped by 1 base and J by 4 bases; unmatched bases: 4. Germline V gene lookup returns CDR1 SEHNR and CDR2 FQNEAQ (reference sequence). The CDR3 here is CASSLVGLADYNEQFF. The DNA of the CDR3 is TGTGCCAGCAGCTTAGTTGGACTAGCGGATTACAATGAGCAGTTCTTC.

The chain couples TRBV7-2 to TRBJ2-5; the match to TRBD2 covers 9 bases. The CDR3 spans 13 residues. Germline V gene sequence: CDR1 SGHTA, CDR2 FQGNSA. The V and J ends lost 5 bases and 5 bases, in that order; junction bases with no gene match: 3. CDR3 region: CASSPGLAETQYF. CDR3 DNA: TGTGCCAGCAGCCCAGGACTAGCGGAGACCCAGTACTTC.

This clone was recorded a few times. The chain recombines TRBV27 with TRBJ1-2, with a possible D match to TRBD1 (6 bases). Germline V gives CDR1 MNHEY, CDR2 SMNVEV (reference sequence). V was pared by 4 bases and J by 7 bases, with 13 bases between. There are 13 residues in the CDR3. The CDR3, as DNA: TGTGCCAGCAGTTCGGACAGTGTCGTTGGCTACACCTTC. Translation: CASSSDSVVGYTF.

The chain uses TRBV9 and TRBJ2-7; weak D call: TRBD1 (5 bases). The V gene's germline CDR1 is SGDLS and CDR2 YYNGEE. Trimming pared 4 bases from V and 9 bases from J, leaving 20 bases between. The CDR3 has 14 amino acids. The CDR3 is CASSPGHLDRGQYF. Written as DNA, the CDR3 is TGTGCCAGCAGCCCCGGACACCTCGATCGCGGGCAGTACTTC.

In nucleotides, the CDR3 is TGCGCCAGCAGCCAAGACTTGGGGGCCGAGCGGTACTATGGCTACACCTTC. Translation: CASSQDLGAERYYGYTF. V and J are TRBV4-1 and TRBJ1-2; D may be TRBD1 (6 bases). Trimming cost V 0 bases and J 3 bases, with 17 bases left between them. Germline V lookup: CDR1 MGHRA, CDR2 YSYEKL. The CDR3 extends over 17 amino acids.

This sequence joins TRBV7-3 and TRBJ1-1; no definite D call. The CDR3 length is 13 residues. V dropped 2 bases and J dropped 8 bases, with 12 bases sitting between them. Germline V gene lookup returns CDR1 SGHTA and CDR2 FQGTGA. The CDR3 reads CASSLSRSDEAFF. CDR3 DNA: TGTGCCAGCAGCTTATCTCGGAGCGACGAAGCTTTCTTT.